This entry concerns a single T cell receptor beta chain. Its specificity is not known. This sample is part of a study of CD8 T cells in ankylosing spondylitis. The CDR3 is made up of 13 amino acids. Germline CDR1 and CDR2: SGHVS and FNYEAQ. The V end lost 5 bases, the J end lost 10 bases, and 15 bases lay between the germline ends. Making use of molecular barcodes, quantitative 5'-RACE generated TCR beta libraries. TCRdb used MiXCR to reprocess the 5' RACE reads, holding one entry per CDR3 protein. The sample yields some 840,000 distinct CDR3 sequences, about 10% seen once. Study-wide points: Reports say disease-linked clones showed up significantly more in matched ankylosing spondylitis synovial fluid. Disease-linked clones displayed a CD8+ phenotype and appeared relatively rarely in peripheral blood. A motif in TCR beta, a set of seven to nine highly homologous variants, appeared characteristic of ankylosing spondylitis blood. Both synovial fluid and blood in reactive arthritis had previously been reported to carry some motif variants.

The material sequenced was blood, either unsorted or a sorted T cell fraction (not recorded which). The chain employs TRBV7-6 and TRBJ2-1; possibly TRBD2 for D (6 bases). This sequence was found in a male donor with ankylosing spondylitis. In nucleotides, the CDR3 is TGTGCCAGCAGCCCCCTAGCGCCAGGAGAGCAGTTCTTC. Its translation: CASSPLAPGEQFF.